These T cell receptor beta chains were read from a single sample in a study of T-cell reconstitution after alpha-beta-depleted transplantation in children. One entry per CDR3 protein results from TCRdb running MiXCR on the PCR reads. This repertoire shows over 300,000 distinct CDR3 sequences, 10% found once; its top ten account for less than 2.5%. The material was PBMCs from the stem cell graft donor, obtained from the stem cell graft. Receptor source: a human donor who donated a stem cell graft to a child with acute lymphoblastic leukemia. CDR3s include the opening cysteine and the closing phenylalanine or tryptophan. The D gene is left open where the match is weak. Size tells how often a clone was seen (once, few, many) or the class of an expanded clone, and some rows leave it out.

TRBV5-5	many	TRBD1	TRBJ1-2	CASSLDRGLYGYTF	TGTGCCAGCAGCTTGGACAGGGGACTCTATGGCTACACCTTC
TRBV29-1	few	NA	TRBJ2-2	CSAVGSRGTGELFF	TGCAGCGCTGTAGGGAGTCGTGGCACCGGGGAGCTGTTTTTT
TRBV24-1	NA	TRBD2	TRBJ2-3	CATSVLAGVTDTQYF	TGTGCCACCAGTGTACTAGCGGGCGTCACAGATACGCAGTATTTT
TRBV29-1	NA	TRBD2	TRBJ2-1	CSVDNGGLAGSNEQFF	TGCAGCGTTGACAATGGAGGACTAGCGGGAAGCAATGAGCAGTTCTTC
TRBV2	NA	NA	TRBJ2-7	CASSEYRAHF	TGTGCCAGCAGTGAATACAGGGCGCACTTC
TRBV10-3	few	TRBD1	TRBJ2-5	CAISGTGDRETQYF	TGTGCCATCAGTGGGACAGGGGATCGGGAGACCCAGTACTTC
TRBV25-1	few	NA	TRBJ2-2	CASSEYGGGRGPGELFF	TGTGCCAGCAGTGAATACGGTGGTGGCAGGGGTCCCGGGGAGCTGTTTTTT
TRBV29-1	few	NA	TRBJ1-1	CSVEAGQSRWTEAFF	TGCAGCGTTGAAGCTGGACAATCGAGGTGGACTGAAGCTTTCTTT
TRBV29-1	many	NA	TRBJ2-1	CSARDRGSYNEQFF	TGCAGCGCCCGGGACCGAGGCTCCTACAATGAGCAGTTCTTC
TRBV28	NA	NA	TRBJ2-3	CASSLGDRGPDTQYF	TGTGCCAGCAGTTTAGGGGACCGAGGGCCCGATACGCAGTATTTT
TRBV4-1	many	NA	TRBJ1-3	CASEEVDPSGNTIYF	TGCGCCAGTGAAGAAGTAGACCCCTCTGGAAACACCATATATTTT
TRBV15	NA	TRBD2	TRBJ2-5	CATSSEQLAVETQYF	TGTGCCACCAGCAGCGAACAACTAGCGGTAGAGACCCAGTACTTC
TRBV20-1	many	NA	TRBJ2-7	CSGSGTQDEQYF	TGCAGTGGTTCCGGGACGCAGGACGAGCAGTACTTC
TRBV5-6	NA	NA	TRBJ2-3	CASSPGQFTPSTDTQYF	TGTGCCAGCAGTCCCGGACAGTTTACGCCTAGCACAGATACGCAGTATTTT
TRBV7-9	NA	TRBD1	TRBJ1-6	CASSPRFRDRVNSPLHF	TGTGCCAGCAGCCCTCGTTTCCGGGACAGGGTGAATTCACCCCTCCACTTT
TRBV14	few	NA	TRBJ1-4	CASSDSVWGEKLFF	TGTGCCAGCAGCGACAGTGTGTGGGGTGAAAAACTGTTTTTT
TRBV28	NA	TRBD1	TRBJ2-1	CASNRDRVYNEQFF	TGTGCCAGCAACCGGGACAGGGTCTACAATGAGCAGTTCTTC
TRBV7-2	many	NA	TRBJ2-5	CASSLERSETQYF	TGTGCCAGCAGCTTAGAACGTTCAGAGACCCAGTACTTC
TRBV20-1	many	TRBD1	TRBJ1-3	CSASTGASGNTIYF	TGCAGTGCCTCGACAGGGGCATCTGGAAACACCATATATTTT
TRBV12-3/TRBV12-4	NA	TRBD1	TRBJ1-2	CASSLIGTGGSNYGYTF	TGTGCCAGCAGTTTAATTGGGACAGGGGGATCCAACTATGGCTACACCTTC
TRBV6-6	NA	NA	TRBJ2-5	CASTQRTETQYF	TGTGCCAGCACCCAAAGAACGGAGACCCAGTACTTC
TRBV7-9	few	NA	TRBJ2-3	CASRDRTPRESTDTQYF	TGTGCCAGCAGAGATCGGACTCCACGAGAGAGCACAGATACGCAGTATTTT
TRBV20-1	NA	NA	TRBJ2-7	CSASRRGLGYEQYF	TGCAGTGCTAGTAGAAGGGGGTTAGGCTACGAGCAGTACTTC
TRBV27	NA	NA	TRBJ2-1	CASSLKGTSSYNEQFF	TGTGCCAGCAGTTTAAAGGGCACAAGCTCCTACAATGAGCAGTTCTTC
TRBV6-5	NA	NA	TRBJ2-7	CASSYLLSSPYEQYF	TGTGCCAGCAGTTACCTTCTCAGTTCCCCATACGAGCAGTACTTC
TRBV7-2	NA	NA	TRBJ1-3	CCGSGNTIYF	TGCTGTGGCTCTGGAAACACCATATATTTT
TRBV27	few	TRBD1	TRBJ2-1	CASSPAPTGYEQFF	TGTGCCAGCAGTCCCGCCCCGACAGGGTATGAGCAGTTCTTC
TRBV4-2	few	NA	TRBJ1-3	CASSQGGLTSGNTIYF	TGTGCCAGCAGCCAAGGCGGGCTTACCTCTGGAAACACCATATATTTT
TRBV4-1	few	TRBD2	TRBJ2-7	CASSQEERGSTYEQYF	TGCGCCAGCAGCCAAGAAGAGCGGGGTAGCACCTACGAGCAGTACTTC
TRBV4-1	NA	NA	TRBJ2-7	CASSQRRTGDRENEQYF	TGCGCCAGCAGCCAAAGGAGGACGGGAGATCGGGAAAACGAGCAGTACTTC
TRBV24-1	few	NA	TRBJ2-5	CATSDSGARGETQYF	TGTGCCACCAGTGACTCGGGAGCGCGGGGAGAGACCCAGTACTTC
TRBV3-1	few	TRBD2	TRBJ2-1	CASSQEFRTSGNNEQFF	TGTGCCAGCAGCCAAGAATTTCGGACTAGCGGGAACAATGAGCAGTTCTTC
TRBV9	many	NA	TRBJ1-5	CASSAEDSTLNQPQHF	TGTGCCAGCAGCGCTGAGGACAGTACCCTTAATCAGCCCCAGCATTTT
TRBV12-3/TRBV12-4	NA	NA	TRBJ2-1	CASSLVRGADEQFF	TGTGCCAGCAGTTTAGTTCGGGGTGCGGATGAGCAGTTCTTC
TRBV27	few	TRBD2	TRBJ2-7	CASSIGTSVRNYEQYF	TGTGCCAGCAGCATAGGGACTAGCGTTCGTAACTACGAGCAGTACTTC
TRBV27	few	NA	TRBJ2-1	CASSFGWGLSNNEQFF	TGTGCCAGCAGTTTCGGGTGGGGACTTTCAAACAATGAGCAGTTCTTC